The rows below give T cell receptor beta chains drawn from one sample of a study of blood T cell repertoires in COVID-19. Assay used: immunoSEQ multiplex PCR; TCRdb lists only in-frame clones, some missing. Altogether tens of thousands of clones are present, roughly 80% being singletons, with the ten largest covering approximately 6.3%. The sequenced sample consisted of peripheral blood. Source of these receptors: a human donor in a cohort sampled during active or convalescent COVID-19. The CDR3 runs from the conserved cysteine through the conserved F or W. D genes are given only for firm matches. Size is stated for part of the rows, as once, few or many counts, or as a class when the clone is expanded.

len	abundance	v_gene	d_gene	j_gene	CDR3nt	CDR3aa
14	once	TRBV10-3	TRBD2	TRBJ2-1	TGTGCCATCAGGGGGACTAGCGGGGACAATGAGCAGTTCTTC	CAIRGTSGDNEQFF
15	-	TRBV10-3	-	TRBJ1-1	TGTGCCATCAGTGAGTCAGGCAGGCAGAACACTGAAGCTTTCTTT	CAISESGRQNTEAFF
13	large	TRBV4-3	-	TRBJ1-1	TGCGCCAGCAGCCAAGATTTGATAGATGAAGCTTTCTTT	CASSQDLIDEAFF
14	once	TRBV10-3	TRBD1	TRBJ2-7	TGTGCCATCAGCCCTCCGGGACAGGGGGTCGAGCAGTACTTC	CAISPPGQGVEQYF
14	-	TRBV2	TRBD1	TRBJ1-5	TGTGCCAGCAGGGAAGACAGGGTTAATCAGCCCCAGCATTTT	CASREDRVNQPQHF
15	-	TRBV11-2	TRBD2	TRBJ2-7	TGTGCCAGCAGCTTATTCCCTAGCGGGGACTACGAGCAGTACTTC	CASSLFPSGDYEQYF
13	-	TRBV19	-	TRBJ2-3	TGTGCCAGTAAGGAGGGACGGGGGGATACGCAGTATTTT	CASKEGRGDTQYF
14	-	TRBV3-1/TRBV3-2	TRBD1	TRBJ1-1	TGTGCCAGCAGCGCCAATACAGGGGGCACTGAAGCTTTCTTT	CASSANTGGTEAFF
15	-	TRBV9	-	TRBJ2-5	TGTGCCAGCAGCGCGGGGTCCGGGACACCTGAGACCCAGTACTTC	CASSAGSGTPETQYF
15	-	TRBV5-1	TRBD1	TRBJ2-1	TGCGCCAGCAGCGGGGGACAGGGGGCGGGAAATGAGCAGTTCTTC	CASSGGQGAGNEQFF
19	-	TRBV21-1	-	TRBJ1-5	TGTGCCAGCAGCAAAGAGGCCAGGGAAGAAATTTTTAGCAATCAGCCCCAGCATTTT	CASSKEAREEIFSNQPQHF
13	-	TRBV5-1	-	TRBJ2-4	TGCGCCAGCAGGCTAGAAATGTCAAACATTCAGTACTTC	CASRLEMSNIQYF
15	-	TRBV29-1	-	TRBJ2-3	TGCAGCGTCAACGGGATACCTGGGCGCACAGATACGCAGTATTTT	CSVNGIPGRTDTQYF
14	-	TRBV7-8	-	TRBJ1-1	TGTGCCAGCAGCTTAGACAGGGCCGGCACTGAAGCTTTCTTT	CASSLDRAGTEAFF
13	once	TRBV2	-	TRBJ1-4	TGTGCCAGCTTGGGGGCAGCTAATGAAAAACTGTTTTTT	CASLGAANEKLFF
15	-	TRBV6-2/TRBV6-3	-	TRBJ1-5	TGTGCCAGCAGCCCCCGCAGGGGAGATCGGCAGCCCCAGCATTTT	CASSPRRGDRQPQHF
14	once	TRBV3-1/TRBV3-2	TRBD1	TRBJ1-1	TGTGCCAGCAGCCTGACAGGGTCGGGCACTGAAGCTTTCTTT	CASSLTGSGTEAFF
14	-	TRBV2	TRBD1	TRBJ2-2	TGTGCCAGCAGTGGCCAGGGGGATACCGGGGAGCTGTTTTTT	CASSGQGDTGELFF
13	-	TRBV7-9	-	TRBJ1-1	TGTGCCAGCAGCTTCCTCGGACAGACTGAAGCTTTCTTT	CASSFLGQTEAFF
16	-	TRBV5-1	-	TRBJ1-2	TGCGCCAGCAGCTTGGAGACTCGGCAGGGGAAGAATGGCTACACCTTC	CASSLETRQGKNGYTF
14	-	TRBV27	-	TRBJ2-7	TGTGCCAGCAGTCCTCTACCCCCGGCCTACGAGCAGTACTTC	CASSPLPPAYEQYF
16	-	TRBV2	TRBD2	TRBJ2-3	TGTGCCAGCAGTGCGGGCGGGGGGCCTCGTACAGATACGCAGTATTTT	CASSAGGGPRTDTQYF
16	-	TRBV11-2	TRBD2	TRBJ2-5	TGTGCCAGCAGTACGGGACTAGCGGGGTACCAAGAGACCCAGTACTTC	CASSTGLAGYQETQYF
16	-	TRBV6-2/TRBV6-3	-	TRBJ1-1	TGTGCCAGCATCCCCGTCTTAGGAGCGCTGAACACTGAAGCTTTCTTT	CASIPVLGALNTEAFF
14	-	TRBV7-9	-	TRBJ1-2	TGTGCCAGCAGCTTAACACAGGGTAGCTATGGCTACACCTTC	CASSLTQGSYGYTF
15	-	TRBV19	TRBD2	TRBJ2-5	TGTGCCAGTACCCGGACTAGCGTATCCCAAGAGACCCAGTACTTC	CASTRTSVSQETQYF
14	-	TRBV2	-	TRBJ2-2	TGTGCCAGCAGTGACCAGGGAAACACCGGGGAGCTGTTTTTT	CASSDQGNTGELFF
14	-	TRBV10-2	-	TRBJ1-5	TGCGCCAGCAGTGAGCTAAGGGGAAATCAGCCCCAGCATTTT	CASSELRGNQPQHF
11	-	TRBV20-1	TRBD1	TRBJ1-1	TGCAGTGCTAGGGACAGGGCGGAAGCTTTCTTT	CSARDRAEAFF
15	-	TRBV5-1	TRBD1	TRBJ1-2	TGCGCCAGCAGCAATACTCATCAGGGGGCAGACGGCTACACCTTC	CASSNTHQGADGYTF
16	-	TRBV7-2	-	TRBJ2-5	TGTGCCAGCAGCTTAGATTTGGGCAGACCTGCGGAGACCCAGTACTTC	CASSLDLGRPAETQYF
16	-	TRBV18	TRBD2	TRBJ2-4	TGTGCCAGCTCACCACTAACGGGGGGAGTCAAAAACATTCAGTACTTC	CASSPLTGGVKNIQYF
16	-	TRBV9	TRBD2	TRBJ2-3	TGTGCCAGCAGCGTTTTGGGACTAGCGGGAGCAGATACGCAGTATTTT	CASSVLGLAGADTQYF